This T cell receptor (beta chain) is drawn from a study of T cell responses to AZD1222 COVID-19 vaccine (dated by TCRdb to the early 2020s). A note on the overall study: TCR sequencing covered roughly 230 trial participants: some 210 given two doses of AZD1222 and around 26 given two doses of MenACWY control vaccine. Enrollment into the trials was organized by age into subgroups of 18-55, 56-69 and 70-plus years, and those subgroups contained roughly 140, 27 and 60 TCR-sequenced participants, respectively.

For CDR1 and CDR2, the germline V gene lists SGHTA and FQGNSA. The germline V end is reduced by 5 bases and the J end by 4 bases; junction bases left unmatched: 4. The CDR3, cysteine through phenylalanine, is 13 amino acids long. Kept here is only the CDR3 DNA, which spans 39 bases and is read in frame from base 1. Beyond this particular receptor, the publication reports: Participants were mostly white British, with more females than males. The authors suggested clonal diversity may have been underestimated. In the small 56-69-year group, the increase in depth fell short of significance, most likely because of low power. Only five to seven AZD1222 recipients were SARS-CoV-2 seropositive at baseline, limiting conclusions about previously exposed vaccinees. Epitopes outside the regions mutated in the B.1.351 and B.1.1.7 variants were reportedly recognized by nearly half of the unique spike-specific TCRs. The vaccine-associated CD4 TCRs covered the entire spike protein, and the dominant responses fell in regions 160-218 and 743-854. Because no samples from the day 14 peak response were available, repertoires could be characterized only after the peak T cell response. After two AZD1222 doses, both the breadth and the depth of spike-specific TCRs were significantly higher than at day 0 and than in MenACWY recipients.

On this clone itself: Its antigen specificity is not known. No base qualities exist here, and no much larger clone lies one base off it.

What this sample's time point label stands for: baseline before first vaccination. The treatment or condition label for this specimen denotes: meningococcal conjugate vaccine given as trial control. Samples from vaccinated people were obtained from the UK trials COV001 and COV002, which included a single-blind randomized controlled phase 2/3 trial of AZD1222 (ChAdOx1 nCoV-19) in healthy adults. For TCRbeta chain sequencing, PBMC samples were collected from trial participants at day 0 and at day 28 after the second dose. The CDR3 regions of human TCRbeta chains were analyzed by immunosequencing. The authors' pipeline ran thus. TCRs in the repertoires were compared against a reference library of SARS-CoV-2-specific TCRs that had been generated with the MIRA antigen-specificity platform. Breadth was defined as the fraction of unique TCRs that were SARS-CoV-2-associated. Depth was defined as the fraction of total T cells that were SARS-CoV-2-associated. Using the MIRA data, every spike-specific TCR was mapped to the spike region that the TCR reacted to and assigned to either a CD4 or a CD8 class. Log10-transformed breadth and depth values were compared by one-way ANOVA with Sidak's multiple comparisons tests. The table was pulled from immuneACCESS by TCRdb, which kept in-frame rearrangements only. Such tables lose some clones; where checked, under half of the loss comes from unresolved V genes, and the rest has no known cause. The V and J calls and clone size are taken from that table; D and trimming were inferred from the DNA. Within this sample are roughly 120,000 clones, with roughly 85% of them counted one time only. Approximately 18% of the sample belongs to the ten largest clones.

Here the chain combines TRBV7-2 and TRBJ1-1; 7 middle bases align to TRBD1. Source: peripheral blood, taken on day 0 of MenACWY control vaccination. The receptor's source is an adult in good health. The CDR3 reads CASSPQGTTEAFF. The DNA is TGTGCCAGCAGCCCACAGGGGACCACTGAAGCTTTCTTT.